This is a list of T cell receptor beta chains from one sample in a study of blood T cell repertoires in COVID-19. Assay used: immunoSEQ multiplex PCR; TCRdb lists only in-frame clones, some missing. The data show under 250,000 clones, around 82% seen once. Sequencing used peripheral blood. Every receptor here comes from a woman older than 75 with acute or convalescent COVID-19. Both conserved end residues are part of each CDR3. The order of the fields is CDR3 protein, V gene.

CDR3aa: CASSDGGQYYGYTF; v_gene: TRBV6-1
CDR3aa: CASSRPGTVRTEAFF; v_gene: TRBV7-9
CDR3aa: CSVEAKTGVSYNEQFF; v_gene: TRBV29-1
CDR3aa: CASRGDTDNEQFF; v_gene: TRBV6-1
CDR3aa: CASSAPTGAGNTIYF; v_gene: TRBV21-1
CDR3aa: CASRHGQGVYGQYF; v_gene: TRBV12-2
CDR3aa: CSVGTRESGNTIYF; v_gene: TRBV29-1
CDR3aa: CASSPKTGSMNTEAFF; v_gene: TRBV18
CDR3aa: CASSQGTGGEQFF; v_gene: TRBV3-1/TRBV3-2
CDR3aa: CASSYGGGERNTEAFF; v_gene: TRBV6-5
CDR3aa: CASGRDSNEKLFF; v_gene: TRBV28
CDR3aa: CASSPEGREQYF; v_gene: TRBV5-6
CDR3aa: CASRVDSAENSPLHF; v_gene: TRBV2
CDR3aa: CASSQDLTGEGYTF; v_gene: TRBV4-2
CDR3aa: CATSEKTGAPNGYTF; v_gene: TRBV24-1
CDR3aa: CASSLGGNSNQPQHF; v_gene: TRBV5-1
CDR3aa: CASRDAGIYNSPLHF; v_gene: TRBV10-2
CDR3aa: CATSTGGVPDTQYF; v_gene: TRBV24-1
CDR3aa: CASSPPLAGVRTDTQYF; v_gene: TRBV5-4
CDR3aa: CASRSQGISNQPQHF; v_gene: TRBV6-5
CDR3aa: CASSQNFVHIQYF; v_gene: TRBV3-1/TRBV3-2
CDR3aa: CASRGSGEKLFF; v_gene: TRBV5-6
CDR3aa: CASSRGQGGGELFF; v_gene: TRBV3-1/TRBV3-2
CDR3aa: CASSQATVNSPLHF; v_gene: TRBV3-1/TRBV3-2
CDR3aa: CASSLTRINTGELFF; v_gene: TRBV7-2
CDR3aa: CASSLDRRNEQFF; v_gene: TRBV27
CDR3aa: CASSKTNREITEAFF; v_gene: TRBV7-2
CDR3aa: CASSDRLPRSNEQFF; v_gene: TRBV2
CDR3aa: CATSDKGGKGETQYF; v_gene: TRBV24-1
CDR3aa: CASSVSSGGPGTSGVQFF; v_gene: TRBV2
CDR3aa: CASSHFRGSGNTIYF; v_gene: TRBV4-1
CDR3aa: CASSLPAGTEAFF; v_gene: TRBV7-8
CDR3aa: CASSSLAGGLGGELFF; v_gene: TRBV7-2
CDR3aa: CASSGTGLHNYGYTF; v_gene: TRBV5-1
CDR3aa: CASSIAGTSGFETQYF; v_gene: TRBV5-4
CDR3aa: CASSPTWNTEAFF; v_gene: TRBV9
CDR3aa: CASSSREAGVEKLFF; v_gene: TRBV4-1
CDR3aa: CASRPGVRRNQPQHF; v_gene: TRBV6-5
CDR3aa: CASSQEDRGRGEKLFF; v_gene: TRBV4-3
CDR3aa: CASNPSRKNTEAFF; v_gene: TRBV6-5
CDR3aa: CASSAAPGTAYGYTF; v_gene: TRBV25-1
CDR3aa: CASSLTGGVTDTQYF; v_gene: TRBV6-5
CDR3aa: CASSLRLAGNNEQFF; v_gene: TRBV7-3
CDR3aa: CASSETKASGVGAQETQYF; v_gene: TRBV6-1
CDR3aa: CASRSGQKFSYNEQFF; v_gene: TRBV19
CDR3aa: CASSPIGTSGGADQYF; v_gene: TRBV18
CDR3aa: CASSLASIGNEKLFF; v_gene: TRBV7-6
CDR3aa: CASSNQGAGNRGGYTF; v_gene: TRBV18
CDR3aa: CASSWGQGAGGYTF; v_gene: TRBV6-2/TRBV6-3
CDR3aa: CATSDSDRALAGELFF; v_gene: TRBV24-1